The subject of this entry is one T cell receptor (beta chain). The antigen remains unidentified. The source of the sample is a study of memory CD4+ T cells and cytomegalovirus serostatus. General study points: Of under 200 reported CMV TCRbeta sequences, 67 were found in memory CD4+ repertoires.

The sort gate was single viable CD3+CD4+CD8-CD45RO+ cells for memory CD4+ T cells. CD4+ T cells were isolated by positive magnetic selection. Using immunoSEQ multiplex PCR, the repertoire was profiled, and TCRdb retains in-frame clones only, with some absent. The sample includes 40,000 to 55,000 clones, just over 75% of them seen just once. The receptor comes from an adult in good health and CMV-seronegative. Source material: memory CD4+ T cells from blood.

CDR3 sequence: CASSLSRGPMNTEAFF. CDR3 nucleotide sequence: TGTGCCAGCAGTTTATCAAGGGGGCCTATGAACACTGAAGCTTTCTTT. V usage is TRBV27 and J usage is TRBJ1-1, with 7 bases that match TRBD1. The germline CDR1 and CDR2 sequences are MNHEY and SMNVEV (reference sequence). V lost 0 bases to trimming and J lost 0 bases; unmatched junction nucleotides: 4. This CDR3 comprises 16 residues.